One T cell receptor (beta chain) is described in this entry. No antigen is known for it. Base qualities are missing; no much larger clone stands one base away. Deletion took 0 bases off V and 6 bases off J, with a span of 10 bases between the germline ends. Inclusive of the bounding cysteine and phenylalanine, the CDR3 is 14 residues long. Only the CDR3 DNA stays, 42 bases, in frame from base 1. As encoded in the germline V gene, CDR1 is SGHRS while CDR2 is YFSETQ. Receptors were amplified or captured by the immunoSEQ multiplex PCR assay. Entries here come from immuneACCESS through TCRdb and include only in-frame sequences with V and J called. Some clones fail to appear in such tables; in the studies checked, an unresolved V gene covers under half of the shortfall, and the cause of the remainder is unknown. The sample includes around 58,000 clones, with 88% observed a single time. The top ten constitute 3.5% to 4% of the sample.

This sample is drawn from a study of control samples from healthy donors and cancer patients (dated by TCRdb to 2018 to 2021). Material for sequencing was blood. The receptor was isolated from a man in his fifties in good health. The sequence is built from TRBV5-1 and TRBJ2-1; the D gene assignment is ambiguous. CDR3 reads: CASSLEKVGNEQFF. The base sequence is TGCGCCAGCAGCTTGGAGAAGGTGGGCAATGAGCAGTTCTTC.